One and the same sample provided the 14 T cell receptor beta chains below, sequenced in a study of cytomegalovirus exposure and HLA in healthy donors. Researchers ran the PCR with 60 Vbeta and 13 Jbeta primers. The repertoire was sequenced with immunoSEQ multiplex PCR; TCRdb's copy has only in-frame clones and lacks some. Among over 150,000 clones listed, 70% to 90% were seen once. Sequencing input: PBMCs. The origin of the receptors is a man under 40 in good health and CMV-seropositive.

The chain links TRBV11-3 to TRBJ1-1; D is perhaps TRBD1 (5 bases). Germline CDR1 and CDR2: SGHNT and YENEEA. This CDR3 contains 14 residues. With 5 bases removed from V and 4 bases from J, the gap between germline ends came to 14 bases. CDR3 sequence: CASSRPAGGTEAFF. The CDR3 nucleotides read TGTGCCAGCAGCCGGCCGGCGGGGGGCACTGAAGCTTTCTTT.

CDR3 loop: CASSPEASGEQFF. In DNA, the CDR3 is TGTGCCAGCTCACCGGAGGCTAGCGGTGAGCAGTTCTTC. The J gene is TRBJ2-1, the V gene TRBV18; TRBD2 aligns across 7 bases. The germline CDR1 and CDR2 sequences are KGHSH and LQKENI. The CDR3 extends over 13 amino acids. V shed 3 bases and J 9 bases; nucleotides not matched to a gene: 5.

The rearrangement links TRBV7-9 to TRBJ1-3, with D perhaps TRBD1 (5 bases). Germline CDR1 reads SEHNR; CDR2 reads FQNEAQ (reference sequence). CDR3 length: 16 residues. V lost 5 bases and J lost 0, with 14 bases in between. The CDR3 DNA sequence: TGTGCCAGCAGCCGTGATGGGCAGGGCTCTGGAAACACCATATATTTT. It yields the protein CASSRDGQGSGNTIYF.

The rearrangement uses TRBV14 and TRBJ2-7; maybe TRBD2 (5 bases). Germline CDR1 reads SGHDN; CDR2 reads FVKESK. Trimming cost V 2 bases and J 2 bases, with 10 bases left between them. This CDR3 spans 14 amino acids. The CDR3 bases are TGTGCCAGCAGCCAAAGGAGCGGAACCTACGAGCAGTACTTC. Its translation is CASSQRSGTYEQYF.

The rearrangement joins TRBV7-2 to TRBJ2-2; 10 bases map to TRBD2. Trimming removed 0 bases from V and 4 bases from J; junction bases left unmatched: 2. The CDR3 has 16 residues. CDR1 is SGHTA, CDR2 FQGNSA, per germline. The CDR3 region is CASSLAAGGITGELFF. The CDR3 DNA reads TGTGCCAGCAGCTTAGCAGCGGGAGGGATCACCGGGGAGCTGTTTTTT.

There are a few counts of this clone. The chain recombines TRBV5-1 with TRBJ1-4; D ambiguous. The germline gives CDR1 SGHRS, CDR2 YFSETQ. V lost 1 base and J 8 bases, leaving 12 bases between the germline ends. This CDR3 has 14 residues. CDR3 protein: CASSLLSTREKLFF. CDR3 bases: TGCGCCAGCAGCTTGTTGTCGACGAGGGAAAAACTGTTTTTT.

The V gene is TRBV6-6, the J gene TRBJ2-1, with D possibly matching TRBD2 (6 bases). The V gene lost 4 bases and the J gene lost 6 bases, with 19 bases spanning the gap. Germline CDR1 reads MNHNY; CDR2 reads SVGAGI (reference sequence). This CDR3 region has 16 residues. The CDR3 loop reads CASSSPDYQGTNEQFF. The DNA for the CDR3 is TGTGCCAGCAGTTCCCCGGACTACCAAGGCACCAATGAGCAGTTCTTC.

The chain combines TRBV6-5 with TRBJ1-1, with D possibly being TRBD1 (6 bases). The germline CDR1 and CDR2 sequences are MNHEY and SVGAGI. V was trimmed by 11 bases and J by 6 bases, leaving 16 bases between them. CDR3 length: 12 residues. The CDR3 sequence is CAVRGALPEAFF. The CDR3 region has the DNA TGTGCCGTGCGGGGGGCGCTTCCTGAAGCTTTCTTT.

Details on this clone: A junction boundary mismatches the germline segment, possibly from a read error. The chain links TRBV7-9 to TRBJ2-7; unclear D gene. The CDR3 is 11 residues long. Per the germline V gene, CDR1 is SEHNR and CDR2 is FQNEAQ (reference sequence). The CDR3 is CSSSMSHEQYF. DNA for the CDR3: TGTTCCAGCAGCATGAGCCACGAGCAGTACTTC.

The chain recombines TRBV5-6 with TRBJ2-1, with D possibly TRBD1 on 5 matching bases. This CDR3 is built from 15 residues. V was trimmed by 0 bases and J by 4 bases, leaving 11 bases between them. CDR1 is SGHDT, CDR2 YYEEEE, per germline. The CDR3 sequence is CASSLEAGWYNEQFF. DNA of the CDR3: TGTGCCAGCAGCTTGGAGGCAGGGTGGTACAATGAGCAGTTCTTC.

The CDR3, as DNA: TGTGCCAGCAGCTCGGGACTAGCGGGGGATGAGCAGTTCTTC. Encoded protein: CASSSGLAGDEQFF. The chain recombines TRBV7-9 with TRBJ2-1, with TRBD2 identical over 14 bases. The CDR3 is 14 residues long. Germline lookup yields CDR1 SEHNR and CDR2 FQNEAQ (reference sequence). V shed 4 bases, J shed 8 bases, and the junction held 1 base outside the gene matches.

The chain links TRBV7-8 to TRBJ2-1; TRBD2 agrees at 8 bases. Germline V gene lookup returns CDR1 SGHVS and CDR2 FQNEAQ. CDR3 length: 14 amino acids. V was clipped by 3 bases and J by 5 bases; unmatched bases: 3. The DNA of the CDR3 is TGTGCCAGCAGCTTCCGCGGGAGGAACAATGAGCAGTTCTTC. Amino acids: CASSFRGRNNEQFF.

The V call is TRBV6-1, the J call TRBJ1-1, with 9 bases fitting TRBD1. Germline V lookup: CDR1 MNHNS, CDR2 SASEGT. The J segment lost 4 bases and the V segment lost 6 bases, leaving 3 bases of the junction unmatched. This CDR3 has 13 residues. CDR3 nucleotide sequence: TGTGCCAGCAGCCTGGGACAGGGCACTGAAGCTTTCTTT. This codes for CASSLGQGTEAFF.

The chain couples TRBV5-1 to TRBJ2-7; possible D gene TRBD2, 6 bases. Germline V gives CDR1 SGHRS, CDR2 YFSETQ. Trimming pared 1 base from V and 0 bases from J, leaving 8 bases between. The CDR3 is 14 amino acids. Written as DNA, the CDR3 is TGCGCCAGCAGCTTGATCGGGAGCTCCTACGAGCAGTACTTC. It encodes CASSLIGSSYEQYF.